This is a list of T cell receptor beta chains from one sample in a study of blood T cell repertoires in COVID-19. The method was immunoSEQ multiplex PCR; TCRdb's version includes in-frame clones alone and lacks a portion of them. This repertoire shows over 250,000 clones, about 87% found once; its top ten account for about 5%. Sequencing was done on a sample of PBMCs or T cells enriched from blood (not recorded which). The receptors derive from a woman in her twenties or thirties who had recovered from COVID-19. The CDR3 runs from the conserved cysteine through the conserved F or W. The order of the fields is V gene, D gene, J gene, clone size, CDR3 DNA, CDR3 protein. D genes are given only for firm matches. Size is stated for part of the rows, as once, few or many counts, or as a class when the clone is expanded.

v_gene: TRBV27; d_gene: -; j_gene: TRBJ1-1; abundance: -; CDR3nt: TGTGCCAGCAGTTTCCTCGGACAAGGATCGTATAACACTGAAGCTTTCTTT; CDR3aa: CASSFLGQGSYNTEAFF
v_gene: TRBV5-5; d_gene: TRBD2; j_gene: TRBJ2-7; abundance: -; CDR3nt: TGTGCCAGCAGCGAGGTAGCGGGGTCCTACGAGCAGTACTTC; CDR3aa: CASSEVAGSYEQYF
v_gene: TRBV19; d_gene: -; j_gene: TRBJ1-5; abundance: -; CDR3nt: TGTGCCAGTAGTATCCCGGGGGGTCAGCCCCAGCATTTT; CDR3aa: CASSIPGGQPQHF
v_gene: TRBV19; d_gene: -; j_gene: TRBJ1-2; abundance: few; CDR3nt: TGTGCCAGTAGCCCCGGGGGGCGAATCTATGGCTACACCTTC; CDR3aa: CASSPGGRIYGYTF
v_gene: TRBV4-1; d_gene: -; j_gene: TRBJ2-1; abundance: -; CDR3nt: TGCGCCAGCAGCCAATGGGTGGGCGGGGTCTCCTACAATGAGCAGTTCTTC; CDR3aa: CASSQWVGGVSYNEQFF
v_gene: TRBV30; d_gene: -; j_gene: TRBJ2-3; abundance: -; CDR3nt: TGTGCCTGGAGTCGGGCCCCTAGATCCCCGGGGACGCAGTATTTT; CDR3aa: CAWSRAPRSPGTQYF
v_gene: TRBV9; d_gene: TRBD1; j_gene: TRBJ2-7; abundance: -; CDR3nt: TGTGCCAGCAGTGGACAGGGCACCTACGAGCAGTACTTC; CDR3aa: CASSGQGTYEQYF
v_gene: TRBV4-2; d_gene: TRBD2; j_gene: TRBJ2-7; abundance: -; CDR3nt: TGTGCCAGCAGCCAAGTGGGGGTGCTAGCGGGGGGGCAGGAACTCAAGCAGTACTTC; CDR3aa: CASSQVGVLAGGQELKQYF
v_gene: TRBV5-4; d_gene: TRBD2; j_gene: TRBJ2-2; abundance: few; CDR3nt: TGTGCCAGCAGCTTTCTTTTGCGGGGGGGCCCCGGGGAGCTGTTTTTT; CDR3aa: CASSFLLRGGPGELFF
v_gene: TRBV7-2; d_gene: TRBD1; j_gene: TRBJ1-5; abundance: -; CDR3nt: TGTGCCAGCAGCTCGGACAGGAATCAGCCCCAGCATTTT; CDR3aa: CASSSDRNQPQHF
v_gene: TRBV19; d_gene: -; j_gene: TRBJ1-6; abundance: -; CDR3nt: TGTGCCAGTAGTATAGTTGGCAGAAATTCACCCCTCCACTTT; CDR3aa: CASSIVGRNSPLHF
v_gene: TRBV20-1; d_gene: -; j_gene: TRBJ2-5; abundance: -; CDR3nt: TGCAGTGCTAGTCTCGTAGTAGCGCAAGAGACCCAGTACTTC; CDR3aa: CSASLVVAQETQYF
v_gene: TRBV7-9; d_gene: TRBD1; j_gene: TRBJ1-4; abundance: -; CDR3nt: TGTGCCAGCAGCCCAACAGGGGGCTATAATGAAAAACTGTTTTTT; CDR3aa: CASSPTGGYNEKLFF